This TCR beta chain originates from a study of blood T cells in healthy people across ages. To note about this clonotype: What it binds is not known.

The authors ran a second PCR of 7 to 11 cycles using a sample-barcoded 5' primer and a J-beta primer mix. One entry per CDR3 protein results from TCRdb running MiXCR on the 5' RACE reads. The data show around 1,700,000 distinct CDR3 sequences, approximately 30% seen once. V lost 4 bases and J lost 2; bases outside the gene matches: 7. Germline-derived CDR1 and CDR2 are MNHNS and SASEGT. The CDR3 has 15 residues. Caucasian, healthy and from Russia, the donors were aged between about 6 and 90. Extracted total RNA amounted to at least 5.5 micrograms for each sample. Points from the study as a whole: Across the age range, TCR beta diversity per million T cells fell in a roughly linear way. Long-lived donors carried more naive CD4+ cells and greater diversity than aged donors.

The rearrangement joins TRBV6-1 to TRBJ1-2, with 7 bases lining up with TRBD1. This receptor was identified in a young woman in good health. The sequencing sample was made of blood. DNA of the CDR3: TGTGCCAGCAGTGGCGGGACAGCCCGAAACTATGGCTACACCTTC. This encodes CASSGGTARNYGYTF.